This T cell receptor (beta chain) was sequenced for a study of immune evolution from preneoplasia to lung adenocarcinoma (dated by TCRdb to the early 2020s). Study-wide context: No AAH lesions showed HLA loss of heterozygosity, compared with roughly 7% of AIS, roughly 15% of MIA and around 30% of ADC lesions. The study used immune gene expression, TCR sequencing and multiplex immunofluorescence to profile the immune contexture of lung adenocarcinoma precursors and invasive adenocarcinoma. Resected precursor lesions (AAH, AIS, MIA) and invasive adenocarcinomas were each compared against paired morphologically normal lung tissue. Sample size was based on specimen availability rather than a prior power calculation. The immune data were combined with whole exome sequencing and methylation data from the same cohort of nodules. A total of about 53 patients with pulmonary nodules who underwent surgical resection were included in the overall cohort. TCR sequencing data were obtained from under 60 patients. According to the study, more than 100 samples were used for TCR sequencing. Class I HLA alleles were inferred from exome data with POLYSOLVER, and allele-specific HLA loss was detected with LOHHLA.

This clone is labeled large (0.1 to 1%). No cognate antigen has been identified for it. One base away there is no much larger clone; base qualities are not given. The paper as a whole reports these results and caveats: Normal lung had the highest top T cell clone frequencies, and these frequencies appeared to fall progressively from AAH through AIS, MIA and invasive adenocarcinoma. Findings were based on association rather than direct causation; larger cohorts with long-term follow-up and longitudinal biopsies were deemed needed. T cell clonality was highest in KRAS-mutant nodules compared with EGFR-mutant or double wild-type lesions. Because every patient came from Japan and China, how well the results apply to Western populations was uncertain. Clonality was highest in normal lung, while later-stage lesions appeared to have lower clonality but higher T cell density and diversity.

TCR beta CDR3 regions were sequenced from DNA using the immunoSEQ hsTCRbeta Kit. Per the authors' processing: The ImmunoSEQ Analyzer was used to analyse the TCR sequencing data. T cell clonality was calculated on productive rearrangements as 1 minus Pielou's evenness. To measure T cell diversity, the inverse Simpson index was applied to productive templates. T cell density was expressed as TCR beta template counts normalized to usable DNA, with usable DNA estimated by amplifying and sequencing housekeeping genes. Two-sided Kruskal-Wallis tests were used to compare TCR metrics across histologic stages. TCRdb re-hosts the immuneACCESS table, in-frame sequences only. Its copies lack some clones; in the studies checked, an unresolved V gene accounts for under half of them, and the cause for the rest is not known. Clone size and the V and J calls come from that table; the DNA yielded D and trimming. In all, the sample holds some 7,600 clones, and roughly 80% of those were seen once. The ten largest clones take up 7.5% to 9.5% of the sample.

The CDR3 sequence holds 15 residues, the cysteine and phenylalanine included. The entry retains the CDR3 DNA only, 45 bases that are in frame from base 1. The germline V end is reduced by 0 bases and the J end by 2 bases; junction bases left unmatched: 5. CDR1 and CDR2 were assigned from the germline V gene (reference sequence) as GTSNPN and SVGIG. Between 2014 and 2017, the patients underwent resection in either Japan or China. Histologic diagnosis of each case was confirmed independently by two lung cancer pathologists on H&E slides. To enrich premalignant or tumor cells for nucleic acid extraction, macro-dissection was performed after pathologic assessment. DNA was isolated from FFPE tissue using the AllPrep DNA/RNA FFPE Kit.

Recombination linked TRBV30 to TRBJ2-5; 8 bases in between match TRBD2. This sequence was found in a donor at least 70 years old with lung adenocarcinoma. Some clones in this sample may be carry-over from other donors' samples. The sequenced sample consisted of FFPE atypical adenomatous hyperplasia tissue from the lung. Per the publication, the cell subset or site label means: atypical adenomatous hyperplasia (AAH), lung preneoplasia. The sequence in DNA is TGTGCCTGGAGTGTACCAGCGGGGGTTCAAGAGACCCAGTACTTC. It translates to CAWSVPAGVQETQYF.